Each of the 16 T cell receptor beta chains below was sequenced from the same sample in a study of blood T cell repertoires in COVID-19. The data were produced by immunoSEQ multiplex PCR, yet TCRdb's version contains in-frame clones alone and is incomplete. This table holds about 270,000 clones, 88% found once. The specimen sequenced was PBMCs or T cells enriched from blood (not recorded which). The source of these receptors is a woman aged 60-70 years in a cohort exposed to, infected with or recovered from COVID-19 (not recorded which).

The chain recombines TRBV7-9 with TRBJ2-3, with 7 bases fitting TRBD1. The CDR3 extends over 16 amino acids. The V gene's germline CDR1 is SEHNR and CDR2 FQNEAQ (reference sequence). Unmatched junction bases numbered 7, after V lost 1 base and J lost 3 bases. The CDR3 sequence: CASSLGDRRTTDTQYF. For the CDR3, the DNA is TGTGCCAGCAGCTTAGGGGACAGAAGGACAACAGATACGCAGTATTTT.

The chain combines TRBV12-3 or TRBV12-4 with TRBJ1-1; a possible D gene is TRBD1 (5 bases). The CDR3 totals 13 residues. Trimming pared 3 bases from V and 4 bases from J, leaving 9 bases between. The CDR3 region has the DNA TGTGCCAGCAGTTTGGGGGGGACCACTGAAGCTTTCTTT. Protein product: CASSLGGTTEAFF.

The chain recombines TRBV28 with TRBJ1-1, with TRBD1 as a possible D gene (6 bases). The V and J ends lost 11 bases and 6 bases respectively, with 16 bases between them. Per the germline V gene, CDR1 is MDHEN and CDR2 is SYDVKM. The CDR3 contains 12 residues. The CDR3 reads CASREGVAEAFF. DNA for the CDR3: TGTGCCTCACGGGAGGGGGTCGCTGAAGCTTTCTTT. The whole variable domain, remainder taken from reference TRBV28 and TRBJ1-1, is DVKVTQSSRYLVKRTGEKVFLECVQDMDHENMFWYRQDPGLGLRLIYFSYDVKMKEKGDIPEGYSVSREKKERFSLILESASTNQTSMYLCASREGVAEAFFGQGTRLTVV.

This chain uses TRBV15 with TRBJ2-2, with a tentative D call TRBD1 (6 bases). Germline V gives CDR1 LNHNV, CDR2 YYDKDF (reference sequence). V lost 6 bases to trimming and J lost 6 bases, with 14 bases between them. This CDR3 spans 14 amino acids. The DNA of the CDR3 is TGTGCCACCAGTACAGGGCTCCCGGCCGGGGAGCTGTTTTTT. Amino acid sequence: CATSTGLPAGELFF.

The rearrangement uses TRBV18 and TRBJ2-1; the match to TRBD1 covers 8 bases. Trimming removed 4 bases from V and 5 bases from J; junction bases left unmatched: 1. Germline assignment: CDR1 KGHSH and CDR2 LQKENI. This CDR3 has 13 amino acids. CDR3 region: CASSRGQDNEQFF. The CDR3 bases are TGTGCCAGCTCACGGGGACAGGACAATGAGCAGTTCTTC.

Regarding this clone: At one of its ends the junction is not consistent with the germline gene, which may arise from a read error. V and J are TRBV7-8 and TRBJ2-1; 13 nucleotides align to TRBD2. Germline V gene lookup returns CDR1 SGHVS and CDR2 FQNEAQ. This CDR3 comprises 12 residues. This chain's CDR3 is CAGLAGEGEQFF. DNA for the CDR3: TGCGCCGGACTAGCGGGAGAGGGTGAGCAGTTCTTC.

This clone appeared a single time. The chain joins TRBV2 to TRBJ2-1; D not resolved. The CDR3 sequence is 14 residues long. CDR1 SNHLY and CDR2 FYNNEI come from the germline V gene. Trimming removed 4 bases from V and 3 bases from J, with 10 bases in between. CDR3 in amino acids: CASSASQVYNEQFF. The CDR3, as DNA: TGTGCCAGCAGTGCTAGTCAAGTCTACAATGAGCAGTTCTTC.

The chain joins TRBV11-2 to TRBJ2-7; 9 bases are shared with TRBD2. The length of the CDR3 is 14 residues. In germline, CDR1 is SGHAT, CDR2 FQNNGV. Trimming removed 7 bases from V and 4 bases from J; junction bases left unmatched: 8. CDR3 sequence: CASTSTSGGYEQYF. For the CDR3, the DNA is TGTGCCAGCACCTCGACTAGCGGTGGTTACGAGCAGTACTTC.

J is TRBJ2-1 and V is TRBV5-1, with 8 bases identical to TRBD1. J gave up 6 bases and V 4 bases, and 3 bases lay outside the gene matches. CDR1 and CDR2 (germline): SGHRS, YFSETQ. The CDR3 has 13 residues. The CDR3 reads CASSMDRANEQFF. CDR3 bases: TGCGCCAGCAGCATGGACAGGGCCAATGAGCAGTTCTTC.

The genes are TRBV2 and TRBJ1-5, with D uncertain. The germline gives CDR1 SNHLY, CDR2 FYNNEI. The CDR3 is 14 residues long. Trimming took 6 bases from V and 2 from J, leaving 11 bases between them. The DNA for the CDR3 is TGTGCCAGCAGGCACGACAAGGGCAATCAGCCCCAGCATTTT. Translating gives CASRHDKGNQPQHF.

Details on this clone: Different DNA sequences within this sample yield the same CDR3. This chain links TRBV5-1 with TRBJ2-7, with 7 bases aligning to TRBD2. The CDR3 loop spans 13 amino acids. V dropped 2 bases and J dropped 1; count of bases not matched to a gene: 0. The germline V gene encodes CDR1 SGHRS and CDR2 YFSETQ. The CDR3, as DNA: TGCGCCAGCAGCTTAGCGGGGTCCTACGAGCAGTACTTC. It translates to CASSLAGSYEQYF.

J is TRBJ2-7 and V is TRBV2, with 9 bases identical to TRBD1. Germline V gene data show CDR1 as SNHLY and CDR2 as FYNNEI. This CDR3 comprises 17 residues. The J segment lost 4 bases and the V segment lost 4 bases, leaving 14 bases of the junction unmatched. CDR3 in amino acids: CASSGVFAGQGEYEQYF. CDR3 DNA sequence: TGTGCCAGCAGTGGGGTGTTTGCGGGACAGGGAGAATACGAGCAGTACTTC.

The chain carries TRBV11-2 and TRBJ2-3; D gene unclear. This CDR3 region has 13 residues. Germline CDR1 is SGHAT and CDR2 is FQNNGV. V dropped 3 bases and J dropped 2 bases, with 6 bases sitting between them. Written as DNA, the CDR3 is TGTGCCAGCAGCTTCCAGAACACAGATACGCAGTATTTT. Translation: CASSFQNTDTQYF. Looking up the rest from reference TRBV11-2 and TRBJ2-3 gives the full variable domain: EAGVAQSPRYKIIEKRQSVAFWCNPISGHATLYWYQQILGQGPKLLIQFQNNGVVDDSQLPKDRFSAERLKGVDSTLKIQPAKLEDSAVYLCASSFQNTDTQYFGPGTRLTVL.

CDR3 sequence (DNA): TGTGCCAGCAGTTCTCCCGGGACAGTTTACAATGAGCAGTTCTTC. Residues: CASSSPGTVYNEQFF. This chain uses TRBV27 with TRBJ2-1, with TRBD1 matching 7 bases. The CDR3 loop spans 15 amino acids. The germline CDR1 and CDR2 sequences are MNHEY and SMNVEV (reference sequence). J gave up 4 bases and V 4 bases, and 7 bases lay outside the gene matches.

The chain combines TRBV6-1 with TRBJ2-1; TRBD2 agrees at 11 bases. V lost 4 bases to trimming and J lost 6 bases; unmatched junction nucleotides: 17. CDR3 length: 19 amino acids. Germline CDR1 is MNHNS and CDR2 is SASEGT. In nucleotides, the CDR3 is TGTGCCAGCAGTGTAAGAGGTCAGTCTAGCGGGAGGCTGTTCAATGAGCAGTTCTTC. It encodes CASSVRGQSSGRLFNEQFF.

The chain carries TRBV7-9 and TRBJ2-3, with TRBD2 identical over 7 bases. This CDR3 is built from 15 residues. CDR1 SEHNR and CDR2 FQNEAQ come from the germline V gene (reference sequence). The V segment lost 5 bases and the J segment 2 bases; nucleotides outside the gene matches: 7. The CDR3, as DNA: TGTGCCAGCAGCGCCGCTAGCGGAAACACAGATACGCAGTATTTT. Its protein product is CASSAASGNTDTQYF.